The 16 T cell receptor beta chains below all came from one sample that was sequenced in a study of T cell responses to AZD1222 COVID-19 vaccine. Repertoires were generated with immunoSEQ multiplex PCR, while TCRdb's copy carries only in-frame clones and drops some. Among about 190,000 clones listed, 85% to 90% were seen once. Source: peripheral blood, taken on day 0 of AZD1222 vaccination. These receptors were obtained from an adult in good health.

In this sample, this clone turned up once. DNA for the CDR3: TGTGCCAGCTCACCACAAACCCTACCCTACGAGCAGTACTTC. Translation: CASSPQTLPYEQYF. The chain joins TRBV18 to TRBJ2-7, with unresolved D. CDR1 is KGHSH, CDR2 LQKENI, per germline. The V end lost 1 base, the J end lost 2 bases, and 9 bases lay between the germline ends. This CDR3 has 14 amino acids.

The V call is TRBV6-2 or TRBV6-3, the J call TRBJ2-5; the match to TRBD1 covers 7 bases. V was clipped by 0 bases and J by 5 bases; unmatched bases: 9. CDR1 and CDR2 from the germline V gene are MNHEY and SVGEGT. The length of the CDR3 is 16 residues. CDR3 sequence: CASSYSKQGPGETQYF. The DNA for the CDR3 is TGTGCCAGCAGTTACTCGAAACAGGGGCCTGGGGAGACCCAGTACTTC.

This chain uses TRBV6-5 with TRBJ2-1, with D tentatively TRBD1 (6 bases). The CDR3 runs 14 residues. The V end was cut by 4 bases, the J end by 3 bases, with 10 bases between. Germline CDR1 and CDR2: MNHEY and SVGAGI. CDR3 bases: TGTGCCAGCAGTTCCCCGGGACACTACAATGAGCAGTTCTTC. Its translation is CASSSPGHYNEQFF.

This chain uses TRBV4-2 with TRBJ2-7; TRBD2 matches at 12 bases. Losses at the gene ends were 1 base for V and 2 bases for J; bases not matched to a gene: 0. The CDR3 covers 15 residues. Germline V gene lookup returns CDR1 LGHNA and CDR2 YNFKEQ. The CDR3 DNA sequence: TGTGCCAGCAGCCAAGGACTAGCGGGGGCCTACGAGCAGTACTTC. Protein: CASSQGLAGAYEQYF.

The chain links TRBV2 to TRBJ2-7; 9 bases match TRBD1. This CDR3 has 14 amino acids. Per germline, CDR1 SNHLY and CDR2 FYNNEI. Unmatched junction bases numbered 3, after V lost 2 bases and J lost 4 bases. CDR3 DNA: TGTGCCAGCAGTGAATCGGGACAGGGTTACGAGCAGTACGTC. Translation: CASSESGQGYEQYV.

The V gene is TRBV12-3 or TRBV12-4, the J gene TRBJ1-2; the D is unclear. This CDR3 comprises 13 residues. Trimming removed 3 bases at V and 6 bases at J, with 11 bases between. CDR3 in DNA: TGTGCCAGCAGTTTCCTAGCTCCTAATGGCTACACCTTC. Protein sequence: CASSFLAPNGYTF.

The genes are TRBV5-1 and TRBJ2-5; either TRBD1 or TRBD2 may supply D (5 bases each). The length of the CDR3 is 16 residues. Deletions cut 4 bases from V and 1 base from J, with 17 bases between. The V gene's germline CDR1 is SGHRS and CDR2 YFSETQ. The CDR3 sequence is CASSPGYGGSQETQYF. CDR3 sequence (DNA): TGCGCCAGCAGCCCCGGATATGGGGGAAGCCAAGAGACCCAGTACTTC.

The rearrangement uses TRBV6-5 and TRBJ2-3; D is undetermined. Trimming took 1 base from V and 3 from J, leaving 11 bases between them. There are 15 residues in the CDR3. The germline V gene encodes CDR1 MNHEY and CDR2 SVGAGI. The CDR3 protein is CASSYLSPGTDTQYF. Here the CDR3 DNA reads TGTGCCAGCAGTTACTTAAGCCCTGGGACAGATACGCAGTATTTT.

The CDR3 is CASSIFPGQVFGNTIYF. CDR3 DNA sequence: TGTGCCAGTAGTATATTCCCGGGACAGGTTTTTGGAAACACCATATATTTT. This chain links TRBV19 with TRBJ1-3; 8 bases align to TRBD1. Trimming cost V 2 bases and J 3 bases; bases outside gene matches: 9. This CDR3 has 17 amino acids. The V gene's germline CDR1 is LNHDA and CDR2 SQIVND (reference sequence).

V is TRBV6-5 and J is TRBJ1-2; 8 positions agree with TRBD1. From germline, CDR1 is MNHEY and CDR2 SVGAGI. This CDR3 contains 15 residues. V shed 3 bases, J shed 0 bases, and the junction held 3 bases outside the gene matches. The CDR3 nucleotides are TGTGCCAGCAGTTATTTACAGGGGGCTAACTATGGCTACACCTTC. Translating gives CASSYLQGANYGYTF.

DNA of the CDR3: TGTGCCAGCAGTGAAGTCGGCAGGGGAGAGACCCAGTACTTC. Its translation: CASSEVGRGETQYF. The chain joins TRBV2 to TRBJ2-5, with D perhaps TRBD1 (6 bases). Trimming removed 1 base from V and 4 bases from J, with 10 bases in between. This CDR3 has 14 amino acids. Germline CDR1 is SNHLY and CDR2 is FYNNEI.

The V call is TRBV5-4, the J call TRBJ2-5; TRBD1 matches 9 bases. With 2 bases clipped from V and 5 bases from J, the junction kept 4 bases outside the gene matches. The CDR3 totals 14 residues. The germline V gene has CDR1 SGHNT and CDR2 YYREEE (reference sequence). The CDR3 region is CASSFRDRDETQYF. Written as DNA, the CDR3 is TGTGCCAGCAGCTTCCGGGACAGGGACGAGACCCAGTACTTC.

The CDR3: CASSQGVMGTDTQYF. DNA for the CDR3: TGTGCCAGCAGCCAAGGGGTAATGGGGACAGATACGCAGTATTTT. J is TRBJ2-3 and V is TRBV3-1 (or the pseudogene TRBV3-2); D is uncertain. The CDR3 runs to 15 residues. Germline assignment: CDR1 LGHDT and CDR2 YNNKEL (reference sequence). V lost 1 base and J lost 3, with 11 bases in between.

The J gene is TRBJ1-3, the V gene TRBV4-1; 7 bases agree with TRBD1. The CDR3 spans 16 residues. Germline CDR1 reads MGHRA; CDR2 reads YSYEKL. With 3 bases clipped from V and 0 bases from J, the junction kept 5 bases outside the gene matches. CDR3 sequence (DNA): TGCGCCAGCAGCCAGGACAGGTTTAACTCTGGAAACACCATATATTTT. Its protein product is CASSQDRFNSGNTIYF.

This chain uses TRBV6-1 with TRBJ2-7, with 10 bases aligning to TRBD2. CDR3 length: 16 amino acids. V was pared by 4 bases and J by 3 bases, with 9 bases of the junction left unmatched. Germline V gene data show CDR1 as MNHNS and CDR2 as SASEGT. The CDR3 loop reads CASSAPGAGGNYEQYF. CDR3 nucleotide sequence: TGTGCCAGCAGTGCTCCAGGAGCGGGGGGGAACTACGAGCAGTACTTC.

The chain has TRBV9 and TRBJ1-6, with TRBD1 identical over 10 bases. The ends lost 4 bases at V and 10 bases at J; junction bases unmatched: 8. The CDR3 loop spans 15 amino acids. Germline V gene lookup returns CDR1 SGDLS and CDR2 YYNGEE. CDR3 DNA sequence: TGTGCCAGCAGCACCCGGGACAGGGGAGTCTCACCCCTCCACTTT. This encodes CASSTRDRGVSPLHF.